Described below is a single T cell receptor (beta chain) sequence and its context. What it binds is not known. The data belong to a study of Ad26.COV2.S vaccination and SARS-CoV-2 variants. The V gene lost 1 base and the J gene lost 1 base, with 8 bases spanning the gap. Per germline, CDR1 SGHTS and CDR2 YDEGEE. The CDR3 is made up of 14 amino acids. Findings of the study overall: Substantial post-vaccination breadth of spike-specific CD8+ and CD4+ T cell responses was reported. TCR breadth and depth estimates may have understated total T cell responses. Among vaccine recipients, spike-specific TCR breadth exceeded that of placebo recipients.

Method: immunoSEQ multiplex PCR; TCRdb's copy keeps in-frame clones and lacks some. The sample lists 350,000 to 450,000 clones, about 90% seen once, with under 5% in the top ten. The chain links TRBV5-8 to TRBJ1-2; D not certain. The source was peripheral blood, collected after recovery from COVID-19. The source is a human donor who had recovered from COVID-19. The CDR3 region has the DNA TGTGCCAGCAGCTTGTCGGGAATTAACTATGGCTACACCTTC. It codes for CASSLSGINYGYTF.